Shown below are 24 T cell receptor beta chains from a single sample sequenced in a study of shared clonotypes between healthy human individuals. The protocol was immunoSEQ multiplex PCR, while the TCRdb copy is restricted to in-frame clones and leaves out a portion. The table has approximately 2.4 million clones, approximately 96% seen once. Sequenced material: naive CD4+ T cells sorted from blood. The subset: CD45RA+ positively selected. The source is a man between 18 and 29 years old in good health.

This clone was found a few times. This chain connects TRBV10-2 to TRBJ1-2; maybe TRBD1 (5 bases). V lost 2 bases and J lost 2, with 12 bases in between. Looked up from germline, CDR1 is WSHSY and CDR2 is SAAADI. This CDR3 is 15 amino acids long. CDR3 DNA: TGCGCCAGCAGTGAGCCCGGGGAGGGGAACTATGGCTACACCTTC. This gives the protein CASSEPGEGNYGYTF.

The J gene is TRBJ2-7, the V gene TRBV27, with D possibly matching TRBD2 (5 bases). Germline-derived CDR1 and CDR2 are MNHEY and SMNVEV (reference sequence). The CDR3 has 16 residues. Between the trimmed V and J ends, which lost 1 base and 2 bases, there was a span of 15 bases. CDR3 DNA sequence: TGTGCCAGCAGTTTATATCCGAAAGAGAGGGCCTACGAGCAGTACTTC. Its translation is CASSLYPKERAYEQYF.

The chain recombines TRBV28 with TRBJ1-1; D unclear. V lost 5 bases and J 10 bases, leaving 20 bases between the germline ends. This CDR3 region has 14 residues. Germline-derived CDR1 and CDR2 are MDHEN and SYDVKM. In nucleotides, the CDR3 is TGTGCCAGCAGTGTTGGGATCGGTGAACTAGGAGCTTTCTTT. Amino acid sequence: CASSVGIGELGAFF.

The V call is TRBV6-1, the J call TRBJ2-7; D is tentatively TRBD1 or TRBD2 (5 bases each). Deletions cut 5 bases from V and 0 bases from J, with 14 bases between. Germline V gene lookup returns CDR1 MNHNS and CDR2 SASEGT. The CDR3 extends over 15 amino acids. The CDR3 region has the DNA TGTGCCAGCAGTAAACAGGAAACTAGCTCCTACGAGCAGTACTTC. It specifies CASSKQETSSYEQYF.

V is TRBV5-1 and J is TRBJ2-7, with a tentative D call TRBD1 (5 bases). The V and J ends lost 0 bases and 5 bases respectively, with 12 bases between them. The CDR3 is 14 residues long. The germline gives CDR1 SGHRS, CDR2 YFSETQ. The CDR3 loop reads CASSLGQPFDEQYF. CDR3 sequence (DNA): TGCGCCAGCAGCTTGGGACAGCCCTTCGACGAGCAGTACTTC. Based on the CDR3 plus reference TRBV5-1 and TRBJ2-7, the full variable domain is KAGVTQTPRYLIKTRGQQVTLSCSPISGHRSVSWYQQTPGQGLQFLFEYFSETQRNKGNFPGRFSGRQFSNSRSEMNVSTLELGDSALYLCASSLGQPFDEQYFGPGTRLTVT.

The V gene is TRBV9, the J gene TRBJ1-4; possibly TRBD1 for D (5 bases). The CDR3 consists of 15 residues. Germline V lookup: CDR1 SGDLS, CDR2 YYNGEE. V dropped 1 base and J dropped 5 bases, with 12 bases sitting between them. This chain's CDR3 is CASSVLGVLNEKLFF. The CDR3 region has the DNA TGTGCCAGCAGCGTATTGGGGGTTTTGAATGAAAAACTGTTTTTT.

The chain has TRBV7-9 and TRBJ2-4, with 9 nucleotides matching TRBD1. J was trimmed by 3 bases and V by 4 bases; bases with no gene match: 4. The CDR3 is made up of 15 amino acids. CDR1 SEHNR and CDR2 FQNEAQ come from the germline V gene (reference sequence). The CDR3 loop reads CASSYVGQGKNIQYF. CDR3 coding DNA: TGTGCCAGCAGCTACGTGGGACAGGGCAAAAACATTCAGTACTTC.

The chain couples TRBV6-5 to TRBJ2-5; D unclear. The V gene lost 0 bases and the J gene lost 1 base, with 9 bases spanning the gap. The CDR3 extends over 15 amino acids. Per germline, CDR1 MNHEY and CDR2 SVGAGI. The CDR3 DNA follows: TGTGCCAGCAGTTACTCGTACAGACTCCAAGAGACCCAGTACTTC. It yields the protein CASSYSYRLQETQYF.

The rearrangement links TRBV5-4 to TRBJ1-3; D is perhaps TRBD1 (5 bases). The CDR3 loop spans 15 amino acids. Germline CDR1 reads SGHNT; CDR2 reads YYREEE (reference sequence). Trimming removed 0 bases from V and 4 bases from J, with 11 bases in between. In nucleotides, the CDR3 is TGTGCCAGCAGCTTGGGCGGGGGGGAAGGAAACACCATATATTTT. Translated: CASSLGGGEGNTIYF.

V and J are TRBV7-3 and TRBJ2-3; 7 positions match TRBD1. Unmatched junction bases numbered 6, after V lost 9 bases and J lost 0 bases. Germline V CDR1 and CDR2: SGHTA, FQGTGA. The CDR3 is made up of 14 amino acids. The chain's CDR3 is CARRTGTSTDTQYF. The CDR3 DNA sequence: TGTGCCAGAAGGACAGGTACTAGCACAGATACGCAGTATTTT.

The chain uses TRBV10-3 and TRBJ2-1; TRBD2 aligns across 9 bases. The CDR3 consists of 16 residues. The germline V gene has CDR1 ENHRY and CDR2 SYGVKD. J lost 7 bases, V lost 0 bases, and 7 bases had no gene match. The CDR3 DNA sequence: TGTGCCATCAGTGAGTCGAGGTTGGGACTAGCAAATGAGCAGTTCTTC. Translation gives CAISESRLGLANEQFF.

The chain combines TRBV5-1 with TRBJ2-7, with 10 bases that match TRBD1. Germline CDR1 reads SGHRS; CDR2 reads YFSETQ. With 0 bases clipped from V and 4 bases from J, the junction kept 4 bases outside the gene matches. The CDR3 covers 15 residues. CDR3 bases: TGCGCCAGCAGCTTGGATCCGGGACAGGGGTACGAGCAGTACTTC. Amino acids: CASSLDPGQGYEQYF.

This clone has just one count. The rearrangement uses TRBV5-6 and TRBJ1-4; tentative D call: TRBD1 (6 bases). This CDR3 has 14 residues. V was clipped by 3 bases and J by 4 bases, with 10 bases between them. Germline V gives CDR1 SGHDT, CDR2 YYEEEE. The CDR3 sequence: CASSSGAHNEKLFF. DNA for the CDR3: TGTGCCAGCAGCTCAGGGGCGCATAATGAAAAACTGTTTTTT.

This clone has just one count. The rearrangement uses TRBV7-2 and TRBJ2-5, with TRBD2 matching 10 bases. From germline, CDR1 is SGHTA and CDR2 FQGNSA. Trimming at V came to 3 bases and at J to 13 bases, leaving 8 bases not matched to a gene. The CDR3 length is 13 residues. The CDR3: CASSLGAGGGWYF. The CDR3, as DNA: TGTGCCAGCAGCTTGGGAGCGGGAGGGGGCTGGTACTTC.

This rearrangement joins TRBV10-2 to TRBJ1-2, with 8 bases aligning to TRBD1. Trimming cost V 3 bases and J 4 bases; bases outside gene matches: 13. This CDR3 comprises 17 residues. Germline V gene lookup returns CDR1 WSHSY and CDR2 SAAADI. CDR3 coding DNA: TGCGCCAGCAGTGATGACAGGGGAGGGCAGGGAGTCTATGGCTACACCTTC. It translates to CASSDDRGGQGVYGYTF.

The chain is built from TRBV6-5 and TRBJ1-5, with 9 bases that match TRBD1. Germline loops: CDR1 MNHEY, CDR2 SVGAGI. The length of the CDR3 is 15 residues. V shed 5 bases and J 7 bases; nucleotides not matched to a gene: 9. The CDR3 reads CASSRLQGAEQPQHF. The CDR3 DNA sequence: TGTGCCAGCAGTCGCTTACAGGGGGCGGAACAGCCCCAGCATTTT.

Points on this clone: Other DNA variants within this sample encode the same CDR3. The gene calls are TRBV10-1 and TRBJ2-3; no clear D gene. Trimming stripped 4 bases from V and 0 bases from J, with 5 bases between. Germline V gives CDR1 WNHNN, CDR2 SYGVQD (reference sequence). The CDR3 totals 13 residues. The CDR3 DNA follows: TGCGCCAGCAGTGCGTCCAGCACAGATACGCAGTATTTT. This encodes CASSASSTDTQYF.

A remark on this clone: The same CDR3 can be traced to other DNA sequences in this sample. The genes are TRBV9 and TRBJ2-7; 7 nucleotides line up with TRBD1. Germline V gene data show CDR1 as SGDLS and CDR2 as YYNGEE. CDR3 length equals 14 residues. V lost 0 bases to trimming and J lost 2 bases; unmatched junction nucleotides: 2. The CDR3 spells CASSVGTGAYEQYF. The CDR3 coding sequence is TGTGCCAGCAGCGTAGGGACAGGTGCCTACGAGCAGTACTTC.

This clone was recorded a few times. The gene calls are TRBV7-9 and TRBJ1-2, with a tentative D call TRBD1 (6 bases). V was clipped by 7 bases and J by 5 bases, with 20 bases between them. The germline CDR1 and CDR2 sequences are SEHNR and FQNEAQ (reference sequence). This CDR3 is 15 amino acids long. CDR3 residues: CASTRDPTGYYGYTF. In DNA, the CDR3 is TGTGCCAGCACCCGAGACCCTACAGGGTATTATGGCTACACCTTC.

Of note for this clone: Different DNA sequences within this sample yield the same CDR3. V usage is TRBV6-5 and J usage is TRBJ2-2, with 7 bases lining up with TRBD2. From germline, CDR1 is MNHEY and CDR2 SVGAGI. The J segment lost 2 bases and the V segment lost 6 bases, leaving 3 bases of the junction unmatched. The CDR3 runs 14 residues. For the CDR3, the DNA is TGTGCCAGCAGCCCTAGCGGTAACACCGGGGAGCTGTTTTTT. Translated: CASSPSGNTGELFF.

The rearrangement links TRBV18 to TRBJ1-2, with TRBD1 as a possible D gene (5 bases). This CDR3 has 15 residues. V lost 3 bases to trimming and J lost 4 bases, with 15 bases between them. Germline lookup yields CDR1 KGHSH and CDR2 LQKENI. The CDR3 region has the DNA TGTGCCAGCTCACCCGGGGCTCAGAACGTCTATGGCTACACCTTC. Amino acid sequence: CASSPGAQNVYGYTF. The whole variable domain, filled in from reference TRBV18 and TRBJ1-2, reads NAGVMQNPRHLVRRRGQEARLRCSPMKGHSHVYWYRQLPEEGLKFMVYLQKENIIDESGMPKERFSAEFPKEGPSILRIQQVVRGDSAAYFCASSPGAQNVYGYTFGSGTRLTVV.

This clone was seen just once. This chain uses TRBV19 with TRBJ2-7; no clear D gene. Looked up from germline, CDR1 is LNHDA and CDR2 is SQIVND (reference sequence). V was pared by 5 bases and J by 2 bases, with 13 bases between. The CDR3 spans 14 residues. CDR3 protein: CASSPAAYTYEQYF. The CDR3, as DNA: TGTGCCAGTAGTCCCGCTGCCTATACCTACGAGCAGTACTTC.

The rearrangement joins TRBV6-5 to TRBJ2-7, with 7 bases aligning to TRBD2. Germline values: CDR1 MNHEY, CDR2 SVGAGI. This CDR3 has 14 amino acids. V shed 5 bases, J shed 6 bases, and the junction held 10 bases outside the gene matches. The CDR3 DNA reads TGTGCCAGCAGTCTCCCGGGGGGTGGTCGCGAGCAGTACTTC. Its translation is CASSLPGGGREQYF.

The genes are TRBV5-6 and TRBJ2-5; 7 bases are shared with TRBD1. The V and J ends lost 1 base and 5 bases, in that order; junction bases with no gene match: 8. Germline V gene lookup returns CDR1 SGHDT and CDR2 YYEEEE. The CDR3 runs to 15 residues. CDR3 in amino acids: CASSLYNRGMETQYF. The CDR3 region has the DNA TGTGCCAGCAGCTTGTATAACAGGGGCATGGAGACCCAGTACTTC.